The 23 T cell receptor beta chains below come from one sample, sequenced in a study of cytomegalovirus exposure and HLA in healthy donors. PCR primers comprised 60 Vbeta and 13 Jbeta primers. Method: immunoSEQ multiplex PCR; TCRdb's copy keeps in-frame clones and lacks some. The sample holds 200,000 to 250,000 clones. Sequencing was carried out using PBMCs. The source of these receptors is a woman aged 25 to 39 in good health and CMV-seropositive.

The gene calls are TRBV7-9 and TRBJ2-1, with 10 bases lining up with TRBD2. Trimming removed 4 bases from V and 4 bases from J; junction bases left unmatched: 10. Germline loops: CDR1 SEHNR, CDR2 FQNEAQ (reference sequence). This CDR3 region has 17 residues. The DNA for the CDR3 is TGTGCCAGCAGCTCCGGCGTCCTAGCGGGAGCTTACAATGAGCAGTTCTTC. As protein: CASSSGVLAGAYNEQFF.

The genes are TRBV10-2 and TRBJ2-2, with 13 bases that match TRBD2. Losses at the gene ends were 8 bases for V and 4 bases for J; bases not matched to a gene: 13. The CDR3 contains 18 residues. Germline CDR1 WSHSY, CDR2 SAAADI. For the CDR3, the DNA is TGCGCCAGCTGGAACTTAGGACTAGCGGGGGCGATCACCGGGGAGCTGTTTTTT. It encodes CASWNLGLAGAITGELFF.

V gene TRBV18 combines with J gene TRBJ1-6; D is perhaps TRBD1 (5 bases). There are 13 residues in the CDR3. Germline lookup yields CDR1 KGHSH and CDR2 LQKENI. Trimming left V 6 bases short and J 6 bases short, with 9 bases between. The CDR3 here is CASSIDSNSPLHF. CDR3 bases: TGTGCCAGCTCGATTGACAGTAATTCACCCCTCCACTTT. The entire variable domain, with the rest obtained from reference TRBV18 and TRBJ1-6, is as follows: NAGVMQNPRHLVRRRGQEARLRCSPMKGHSHVYWYRQLPEEGLKFMVYLQKENIIDESGMPKERFSAEFPKEGPSILRIQQVVRGDSAAYFCASSIDSNSPLHFGNGTRLTVT.

The chain employs TRBV27 and TRBJ2-7; 9 bases line up with TRBD1. This CDR3 is built from 19 residues. The junction had 24 bases not matched to a gene; V was cut back by 5 bases and J by 7 bases. Per germline, CDR1 MNHEY and CDR2 SMNVEV (reference sequence). The CDR3 is CASSPAGTGINSFRREQYF. The CDR3 DNA reads as TGTGCCAGCAGTCCGGCCGGGACAGGGATTAACAGTTTCAGGAGGGAGCAGTACTTC.

The chain uses TRBV27 and TRBJ2-7; D unresolved. V lost 3 bases, J lost 3 bases, and 12 bases lay in between. Germline V lookup: CDR1 MNHEY, CDR2 SMNVEV (reference sequence). The CDR3 extends over 14 amino acids. The CDR3: CASSFIRSLYEQYF. As DNA, the CDR3 is TGTGCCAGCAGTTTTATCCGGAGTCTCTACGAGCAGTACTTC.

This chain links TRBV28 with TRBJ2-5; 9 bases are a match to TRBD1. CDR3 length: 15 residues. Germline V gene sequence: CDR1 MDHEN, CDR2 SYDVKM. V was pared by 5 bases and J by 4 bases, with 8 bases of the junction left unmatched. Here the CDR3 reads CASSPPGQGGETQYF. The CDR3 nucleotides are TGTGCCAGCAGTCCTCCGGGACAGGGAGGAGAGACCCAGTACTTC.

CDR3 residues: CASSLRQGAASMSTEAFF. The CDR3 bases are TGTGCCAGCTCATTGCGACAGGGGGCGGCGTCCATGTCCACTGAAGCTTTCTTT. V and J are TRBV18 and TRBJ1-1; 10 nucleotides line up with TRBD1. Trimming removed 5 bases from V and 4 bases from J; junction bases left unmatched: 16. The length of the CDR3 is 18 residues. The germline V gene has CDR1 KGHSH and CDR2 LQKENI.

The chain couples TRBV6-5 to TRBJ1-2; 7 bases map to TRBD1. Germline V gene data show CDR1 as MNHEY and CDR2 as SVGAGI. The CDR3 runs 13 residues. J gave up 4 bases and V 6 bases, and 5 bases lay outside the gene matches. The CDR3 is CASRRTGRYGYTF. In DNA form, the CDR3 reads TGTGCCAGCAGGAGGACAGGCCGCTATGGCTACACCTTC.

The gene calls are TRBV10-3 and TRBJ1-2, with D possibly TRBD1 on 6 matching bases. Germline V lookup: CDR1 ENHRY, CDR2 SYGVKD. The CDR3 is made up of 13 amino acids. V gave up 8 bases and J gave up 5 bases, with 15 bases separating them. CDR3 residues: CAIGLTGPYGYTF. CDR3 coding DNA: TGTGCCATCGGGTTGACAGGTCCGTATGGCTACACCTTC.

This sequence joins TRBV11-2 and TRBJ2-3, with 7 bases that match TRBD1. The CDR3 covers 15 residues. J was trimmed by 1 base and V by 3 bases; bases with no gene match: 4. From germline, CDR1 is SGHAT and CDR2 FQNNGV. In nucleotides, the CDR3 is TGTGCCAGCAGCTTCATCCAGGGGGGCACAGATACGCAGTATTTT. It yields the protein CASSFIQGGTDTQYF. Full variable domain (missing parts from reference TRBV11-2 and TRBJ2-3): EAGVAQSPRYKIIEKRQSVAFWCNPISGHATLYWYQQILGQGPKLLIQFQNNGVVDDSQLPKDRFSAERLKGVDSTLKIQPAKLEDSAVYLCASSFIQGGTDTQYFGPGTRLTVL.

The rearrangement links TRBV7-2 to TRBJ2-7; tentatively, D is TRBD2 (6 bases). This CDR3 comprises 17 residues. V lost 5 bases, J lost 0 bases, and 20 bases lay in between. Germline V gives CDR1 SGHTA, CDR2 FQGNSA. CDR3 DNA sequence: TGTGCCAGCAGCCCCGAGGCCCTAGCGACCTACTCCTACGAGCAGTACTTC. This sequence encodes CASSPEALATYSYEQYF.

The chain carries TRBV6-6 and TRBJ1-1; D remains unclear. V was shortened by 3 bases and J by 4 bases, with 9 bases between the two germline ends. CDR3 size: 13 residues. Germline assignment: CDR1 MNHNY and CDR2 SVGAGI (reference sequence). CDR3 sequence (DNA): TGTGCCAGCAGTTATAGTAGTCCCACTGAAGCTTTCTTT. It specifies CASSYSSPTEAFF.

The chain recombines TRBV4-3 with TRBJ2-3; D might be TRBD1 (5 bases). V was pared by 1 base and J by 0 bases, with 11 bases between. The length of the CDR3 is 16 residues. CDR1 and CDR2 (germline): LGHNA, YSLEER. This CDR3 reads CASSQGAGHSTDTQYF. CDR3 DNA: TGCGCCAGCAGCCAAGGAGCAGGACATAGCACAGATACGCAGTATTTT.

The chain combines TRBV15 with TRBJ1-1; D is uncertain. This CDR3 is built from 17 residues. In germline, CDR1 is LNHNV, CDR2 YYDKDF (reference sequence). Trimming cost V 1 base and J 0 bases, with 15 bases left between them. The CDR3 sequence is CATSRGPGGSMNTEAFF. In DNA, the CDR3 is TGTGCCACCAGCAGAGGACCGGGAGGCAGCATGAACACTGAAGCTTTCTTT. Supplemented by reference TRBV15 and TRBJ1-1, the full variable domain reads DAMVIQNPRYQVTQFGKPVTLSCSQTLNHNVMYWYQQKSSQAPKLLFHYYDKDFNNEADTPDNFQSRRPNTSFCFLDIRSPGLGDTAMYLCATSRGPGGSMNTEAFFGQGTRLTVV.

The chain links TRBV2 to TRBJ1-6, with D possibly being TRBD1 (6 bases). There are 15 residues in the CDR3. The V end lost 7 bases, the J end lost 9 bases, and 19 bases lay between the germline ends. From germline, CDR1 is SNHLY and CDR2 FYNNEI. The CDR3 loop reads CASTTGGLSSSPLHF. CDR3 in DNA: TGTGCCAGCACTACGGGGGGCCTATCGAGTTCACCCCTCCACTTT.

The V gene is TRBV12-5, the J gene TRBJ2-5, with 7 positions matching TRBD1. The end of the DNA aligns better with TRBJ2-7, so the J call may be wrong. From germline, CDR1 is LGHNT and CDR2 FRNRAP. The CDR3 spans 14 residues. This chain's CDR3 is CASGRTGNIYEQYF. CDR3 bases: TGTGCTAGTGGACGGACAGGAAATATCTACGAGCAGTACTTC.

J is TRBJ2-7 and V is TRBV2, with TRBD2 as a possible D gene (6 bases). Trimming pared 5 bases from V and 7 bases from J, leaving 18 bases between. The CDR3 is 14 residues long. Germline-derived CDR1 and CDR2 are SNHLY and FYNNEI. DNA of the CDR3: TGTGCCAGCAGTCTAGAGGGTAGGGCGGGGGAGCAGTACTTC. As protein: CASSLEGRAGEQYF.

The V call is TRBV11-3, the J call TRBJ2-5; 8 bases align to TRBD1. The CDR3 sequence is 14 residues long. The trim removed 5 bases at V and 2 bases at J, leaving 4 bases unmatched. CDR1 and CDR2 (germline): SGHNT, YENEEA. The CDR3 reads CASSEGTGQETQYF. The CDR3 DNA follows: TGTGCCAGCAGCGAGGGGACAGGACAAGAGACCCAGTACTTC.

The J gene is TRBJ2-7, the V gene TRBV10-3, with D unclear. CDR3 length: 11 residues. Trimming cost V 4 bases and J 4 bases, with 5 bases left between them. The V gene's germline CDR1 is ENHRY and CDR2 SYGVKD. The CDR3: CAISVDYEQYF. CDR3 sequence (DNA): TGTGCCATCAGTGTAGATTACGAGCAGTACTTC.

This chain connects TRBV29-1 to TRBJ1-1, with D tentatively TRBD1 (5 bases). Germline V gives CDR1 SQVTM, CDR2 ANQGSEA. V was cut by 6 bases and J by 6 bases, with 17 bases left in between. CDR3 size: 13 residues. CDR3 protein: CSVAIFGGAEAFF. DNA of the CDR3: TGCAGCGTGGCGATTTTCGGGGGTGCTGAAGCTTTCTTT.

The J gene is TRBJ1-2, the V gene TRBV7-2; no reliable D call. V was trimmed by 0 bases and J by 2 bases, leaving 10 bases between them. The length of the CDR3 is 15 residues. The V gene's germline CDR1 is SGHTA and CDR2 FQGNSA. The DNA of the CDR3 is TGTGCCAGCAGCTTAGCGCCGCCAGGCAACTATGGCTACACCTTC. Residues: CASSLAPPGNYGYTF.

The chain is built from TRBV4-1 and TRBJ2-2; TRBD1 is a possible D gene (5 bases). With 5 bases removed from V and 1 base from J, the gap between germline ends came to 14 bases. Per germline, CDR1 MGHRA and CDR2 YSYEKL. There are 16 residues in the CDR3. Here the CDR3 DNA reads TGCGCCAGCAGCTTCCAGGAAAGGGGGAACACCGGGGAGCTGTTTTTT. Protein sequence: CASSFQERGNTGELFF.

V gene TRBV6-5 combines with J gene TRBJ2-1, with TRBD2 matching 10 bases. Trimming at V came to 5 bases and at J to 4 bases, leaving 5 bases not matched to a gene. This CDR3 is 15 amino acids long. The germline CDR1 and CDR2 sequences are MNHEY and SVGAGI. CDR3 sequence (DNA): TGTGCCAGCAGTAGGACTAGCGGATCTTACAATGAGCAGTTCTTC. It specifies CASSRTSGSYNEQFF.